Listed below are T cell receptor beta chains from one sample, sequenced in a study of shared clonotypes between healthy human individuals. Some clones are missing from TCRdb's copy, which holds only in-frame ones; the method was immunoSEQ multiplex PCR. Counted here are fewer than 1 million clones, roughly 96% occurring once; the ten biggest clones make up about 0.25%. The sequenced material came from naive CD8+ T cells sorted from blood. The source of these receptors is a man in his thirties or forties in good health. Both conserved end residues are part of each CDR3. The D gene is left open where the match is weak. A row's size may be missing; if present it is once, few, many or a size class.

d_call	clone_size	j_call	v_call	cdr3_aa	cdr3_nt
-	-	TRBJ2-1	TRBV27	CASSLAFLGGNEQFF	TGTGCCAGCAGTTTGGCATTCCTCGGGGGCAATGAGCAGTTCTTC
TRBD2	once	TRBJ2-3	TRBV14	CASSQDAGGTDTQYF	TGTGCCAGCAGCCAAGATGCGGGAGGAACAGATACGCAGTATTTT
-	-	TRBJ2-7	TRBV6-1	CASSEQTDTYEQYF	TGTGCCAGCAGTGAACAAACAGACACCTACGAGCAGTACTTC
-	-	TRBJ1-1	TRBV5-4	CASRDGGTEAFF	TGTGCCAGCCGGGACGGCGGCACTGAAGCTTTCTTT
-	-	TRBJ2-7	TRBV29-1	CSVEEGTSSYEQYF	TGCAGCGTTGAAGAAGGGACAAGCTCCTACGAGCAGTACTTC
-	-	TRBJ1-3	TRBV4-3	CASSQDLDSYSGNTIYF	TGCGCCAGCAGCCAAGATCTGGACAGCTACTCTGGAAACACCATATATTTT
-	-	TRBJ1-3	TRBV7-6	CASSLGLRGQGGNTIYF	TGTGCCAGCAGCTTAGGACTTAGGGGTCAGGGAGGAAACACCATATATTTT
-	-	TRBJ2-3	TRBV29-1	CSVGAQSTDTQYF	TGCAGCGTGGGGGCCCAGAGCACAGATACGCAGTATTTT
-	many	TRBJ1-5	TRBV4-1	CASSQDSPGQPQHF	TGCGCCAGCAGCCAAGATAGTCCAGGTCAGCCCCAGCATTTT
TRBD2	-	TRBJ2-3	TRBV5-5	CASSRIAGSTDTQYF	TGTGCCAGCAGCCGAATAGCGGGGAGCACAGATACGCAGTATTTT
TRBD1	-	TRBJ2-7	TRBV27	CASSLGQASYEQYF	TGTGCCAGCAGCCTGGGACAGGCCTCCTACGAGCAGTACTTC
-	-	TRBJ2-7	TRBV11-2	CASTSAGASYEQYF	TGTGCCAGCACCTCTGCAGGAGCTTCGTACGAGCAGTACTTC
-	-	TRBJ2-5	TRBV15	CATSSGRETQYF	TGTGCCACCAGCAGTGGCCGGGAGACCCAGTACTTC
-	-	TRBJ2-1	TRBV29-1	CSVEYGSVAEQFF	TGCAGCGTTGAGTACGGGAGTGTTGCTGAGCAGTTCTTC
-	once	TRBJ2-3	TRBV11-3	CASSSGRPTDTQYF	TGTGCCAGCAGCTCGGGACGTCCCACAGATACGCAGTATTTT
TRBD2	-	TRBJ2-7	TRBV4-2	CASSPFGRLAGTNYEQYF	TGTGCCAGCAGCCCCTTTGGGAGACTAGCGGGAACCAACTACGAGCAGTACTTC
-	-	TRBJ2-3	TRBV6-4	CASSVSSGSTDTQYF	TGTGCCAGCAGTGTCAGTAGCGGCAGCACAGATACGCAGTATTTT
-	-	TRBJ2-1	TRBV29-1	CSVEGVGNEQFF	TGCAGCGTTGAGGGGGTTGGCAATGAGCAGTTCTTC
TRBD1	-	TRBJ1-1	TRBV7-9	CATQVGGGVEAFF	TGTGCAACACAGGTGGGAGGGGGCGTTGAAGCTTTCTTT
-	-	TRBJ2-1	TRBV4-1	CASSQDRTNSYNEQFF	TGCGCCAGCAGCCAAGATCGGACCAACTCCTACAATGAGCAGTTCTTC
TRBD2	-	TRBJ2-7	TRBV7-9	CASSLTFSGRAYEQYF	TGTGCCAGCAGCTTAACCTTTAGCGGGAGGGCCTACGAGCAGTACTTC
-	once	TRBJ2-3	TRBV27	CASSARDSFLDTQYF	TGTGCCAGCAGTGCCCGGGACTCGTTTTTGGATACGCAGTATTTT
TRBD2	-	TRBJ2-1	TRBV27	CASTGLAGGINEQFF	TGTGCCAGCACCGGACTAGCGGGAGGAATCAATGAGCAGTTCTTC
-	-	TRBJ2-1	TRBV27	CASTPSRGPESSYNEQFF	TGTGCCAGCACCCCCTCCCGCGGGCCAGAGAGCTCCTACAATGAGCAGTTCTTC
TRBD1	-	TRBJ2-7	TRBV18	CASSPSLGQGEDEQYF	TGTGCCAGCTCACCGTCGCTTGGACAGGGGGAGGACGAGCAGTACTTC
-	-	TRBJ2-3	TRBV7-8	CASSSGGYTDTQYF	TGTGCCAGCAGCTCGGGCGGTTACACAGATACGCAGTATTTT
TRBD1	-	TRBJ2-6	TRBV9	CASTGTGSGANVLTF	TGTGCCAGCACCGGGACAGGGTCTGGGGCCAACGTCCTGACTTTC
TRBD2	-	TRBJ2-2	TRBV7-9	CASSSSSGRPGELFF	TGTGCCAGCAGCTCTTCTAGCGGGAGGCCCGGGGAGCTGTTTTTT
-	-	TRBJ2-7	TRBV4-1	CASSQGDTVHEQYF	TGCGCCAGCAGCCAAGGCGACACGGTCCACGAGCAGTACTTC
-	-	TRBJ2-3	TRBV9	CASSVETVRDTQYF	TGTGCCAGCAGCGTAGAGACCGTTCGGGATACGCAGTATTTT
-	-	TRBJ2-2	TRBV7-6	CASSDDTGELFF	TGTGCCAGCAGCGATGACACCGGGGAGCTGTTTTTT
-	-	TRBJ2-1	TRBV6-5	CASSYRLEQFF	TGTGCCAGCAGTTACCGACTTGAGCAGTTCTTC
TRBD2	-	TRBJ2-1	TRBV27	CASAMTSIVNEQFF	TGTGCCAGCGCTATGACTAGCATCGTTAATGAGCAGTTCTTC
-	-	TRBJ2-1	TRBV5-1	CASSLVGGNYNEQFF	TGCGCCAGCAGCTTGGTCGGCGGGAACTACAATGAGCAGTTCTTC
TRBD2	-	TRBJ2-1	TRBV7-2	CASSLLAGGSNEQFF	TGTGCCAGCAGCCTACTAGCGGGAGGGAGCAATGAGCAGTTCTTC
-	-	TRBJ2-2	TRBV2	CASRTGAGPNGELFF	TGTGCCAGCAGAACCGGGGCAGGGCCTAACGGGGAGCTGTTTTTT
-	-	TRBJ2-7	TRBV7-8	CASSLFAGALYEQYF	TGTGCCAGCAGCTTATTCGCAGGGGCCCTCTACGAGCAGTACTTC
-	-	TRBJ2-7	TRBV9	CASSVVAGSEQYF	TGTGCCAGCAGCGTAGTGGCGGGATCCGAGCAGTACTTC
-	-	TRBJ1-3	TRBV4-3	CASSQDLRNPNPIYF	TGCGCCAGCAGCCAAGATTTAAGGAATCCCAACCCCATATATTTT
TRBD2	-	TRBJ2-3	TRBV19	CASSIGTSGYTDTQYF	TGTGCCAGTAGTATCGGGACTAGCGGTTACACAGATACGCAGTATTTT
-	-	TRBJ1-5	TRBV9	CASSPGGGGQPQHF	TGTGCCAGCAGCCCCGGGGGCGGGGGTCAGCCCCAGCATTTT
TRBD1	-	TRBJ2-1	TRBV27	CASRLTGGQVEQFF	TGTGCCAGCAGACTGACAGGGGGCCAGGTTGAGCAGTTCTTC
-	once	TRBJ2-1	TRBV19	CASKDSSYNEQFF	TGTGCCAGTAAAGACAGCTCCTACAATGAGCAGTTCTTC
TRBD1	-	TRBJ1-1	TRBV7-9	CASIPGTGYTEAFF	TGTGCCAGCATCCCCGGGACAGGATACACTGAAGCTTTCTTT
-	few	TRBJ1-2	TRBV6-5	CASSYPNRLEGYTF	TGTGCCAGCAGTTACCCAAACAGATTAGAAGGCTACACCTTC
TRBD1	-	TRBJ2-1	TRBV27	CASGRREDRDGEQFF	TGTGCCAGCGGGCGGAGAGAGGACAGGGATGGTGAGCAGTTCTTC
TRBD1	-	TRBJ2-5	TRBV18	CASSTRDRQETQYF	TGTGCCAGCTCAACACGGGACAGACAAGAGACCCAGTACTTC
-	-	TRBJ2-3	TRBV7-9	CASTSILDTQYF	TGTGCCAGCACCTCTATCTTGGATACGCAGTATTTT
TRBD2	-	TRBJ2-7	TRBV5-5	CASRRTSESSYEQYF	TGTGCCAGCAGACGGACTAGCGAGAGCTCCTACGAGCAGTACTTC
-	-	TRBJ1-1	TRBV7-9	CASSPGEGVRTEAFF	TGTGCCAGCAGCCCGGGCGAGGGTGTCCGGACTGAAGCTTTCTTT
TRBD2	-	TRBJ2-1	TRBV7-2	CASSLGVAGEQFF	TGTGCCAGCAGCTTAGGAGTAGCGGGTGAGCAGTTCTTC